This is a list of T cell receptor beta chains from one sample in a study of PD-1 blockade in classical Hodgkin lymphoma. Produced via immunoSEQ multiplex PCR; TCRdb's table is partial and in-frame only. The sample lists 89,000 or so clones; around 90% were seen once. This specimen was peripheral blood mononuclear cells (PBMCs), taken before the second cycle of nivolumab. The source is a human donor with classical Hodgkin lymphoma. The CDR3 runs from the conserved cysteine through the conserved F or W. D genes are given only for firm matches.

v_gene	len	d_gene	j_gene	CDR3aa	CDR3nt
TRBV12-5	20	-	TRBJ2-1	CASGGLSPSGPDSRHNEQFF	TGTGCTAGTGGCGGCCTTTCCCCTAGTGGTCCGGACTCAAGGCACAATGAGCAGTTCTTC
TRBV19	16	TRBD1	TRBJ1-5	CASSPRQGAGNQPQHF	TGTGCCAGTAGTCCGCGACAGGGGGCGGGAAATCAGCCCCAGCATTTT
TRBV5-4	14	-	TRBJ1-1	CASSPDLSSAEAFF	TGTGCCAGCAGCCCGGACCTCAGTAGCGCTGAAGCTTTCTTT
TRBV18	17	-	TRBJ1-5	CASSPQGRITENQPQHF	TGTGCCAGCTCACCACAGGGAAGGATCACAGAAAATCAGCCCCAGCATTTT
TRBV6-1	17	-	TRBJ2-3	CASSEAQQSLSTDTQYF	TGTGCCAGCAGTGAAGCGCAACAGTCGTTAAGCACAGATACGCAGTATTTT
TRBV30	17	-	TRBJ2-2	CAWRPLEGLLNTGELFF	TGTGCCTGGAGGCCCCTCGAGGGACTTTTAAACACCGGGGAGCTGTTTTTT
TRBV9	13	TRBD1	TRBJ2-5	CASSEHRGETQYF	TGTGCCAGCAGCGAGCACAGGGGTGAGACCCAGTACTTC
TRBV7-2	17	-	TRBJ2-3	CASSSRRSGTSTDTQYF	TGTGCCAGCAGCTCCCGTAGATCAGGGACTAGCACAGATACGCAGTATTTT
TRBV19	15	-	TRBJ2-5	CASSAISLLQETQYF	TGTGCCAGTAGTGCCATCTCCTTACTTCAAGAGACCCAGTACTTC
TRBV10-3	17	-	TRBJ2-1	CAISEPTAGLGRDEQFF	TGTGCCATCAGTGAGCCCACGGCGGGACTTGGTAGGGATGAGCAGTTCTTC
TRBV30	13	-	TRBJ2-7	CAWSPPYSYEQYF	TGTGCCTGGAGTCCTCCCTATTCCTACGAGCAGTACTTC
TRBV30	13	TRBD1	TRBJ1-1	CAWSSDRDTEAFF	TGTGCCTGGAGTTCTGACAGGGATACTGAAGCTTTCTTT
TRBV10-1	17	TRBD2	TRBJ2-3	CASSAREVAGVTDTQYF	TGCGCCAGCAGTGCCCGGGAGGTAGCGGGCGTCACAGATACGCAGTATTTT
TRBV28	21	TRBD1	TRBJ1-2	CASIAPGQWVWDGASLYGYTF	TGTGCCAGCATTGCCCCGGGACAGTGGGTCTGGGATGGTGCTTCACTCTATGGCTACACCTTC
TRBV28	13	-	TRBJ1-4	CASSWERGEKLFF	TGTGCCAGCAGTTGGGAGAGGGGGGAAAAACTGTTTTTT
TRBV19	13	-	TRBJ2-5	CASKGRGSETQYF	TGTGCCAGTAAGGGTCGAGGTTCGGAGACCCAGTACTTC
TRBV2	13	-	TRBJ1-1	CASSLRAHTEAFF	TGTGCCAGCAGTCTCCGGGCACACACTGAAGCTTTCTTT
TRBV7-9	15	TRBD1	TRBJ1-1	CASSLGTGVNTEAFF	TGTGCCAGCAGCTTGGGGACAGGGGTGAACACTGAAGCTTTCTTT
TRBV6-6	16	-	TRBJ2-7	CASSYSWGDYEYEQYF	TGTGCCAGCAGTTACTCCTGGGGAGACTATGAGTACGAGCAGTACTTC
TRBV6-5	13	-	TRBJ2-7	CASSRDRYYEQYF	TGTGCCAGCAGTCGTGACAGGTACTACGAGCAGTACTTC
TRBV6-1	13	TRBD1	TRBJ2-7	CASSEGTGDEQYF	TGTGCCAGCAGCGAGGGGACAGGGGACGAGCAGTACTTC
TRBV23-1	19	TRBD1	TRBJ1-2	CASSQSDWDRVIGIYGYTF	TGCGCCAGCAGTCAATCGGACTGGGACAGGGTAATAGGCATCTATGGCTACACCTTC
TRBV5-1	16	TRBD2	TRBJ2-7	CASSAGTSGRRNEQYF	TGCGCCAGCAGCGCCGGGACTAGCGGGAGAAGGAACGAGCAGTACTTC
TRBV29-1	13	-	TRBJ1-1	CSVYDGMNTEAFF	TGCAGCGTTTATGACGGGATGAACACTGAAGCTTTCTTT
TRBV30	12	-	TRBJ2-5	CAWTQGQETQYF	TGTGCCTGGACGCAGGGACAAGAGACCCAGTACTTC
TRBV7-6	16	-	TRBJ2-2	CASSLAAGTNTGELFF	TGTGCCAGCAGCTTAGCGGCGGGAACCAACACCGGGGAGCTGTTTTTT
TRBV27	17	-	TRBJ1-5	CASRPILSGYSNQPQHF	TGTGCCAGCAGGCCTATTCTTTCAGGGTATAGCAATCAGCCCCAGCATTTT